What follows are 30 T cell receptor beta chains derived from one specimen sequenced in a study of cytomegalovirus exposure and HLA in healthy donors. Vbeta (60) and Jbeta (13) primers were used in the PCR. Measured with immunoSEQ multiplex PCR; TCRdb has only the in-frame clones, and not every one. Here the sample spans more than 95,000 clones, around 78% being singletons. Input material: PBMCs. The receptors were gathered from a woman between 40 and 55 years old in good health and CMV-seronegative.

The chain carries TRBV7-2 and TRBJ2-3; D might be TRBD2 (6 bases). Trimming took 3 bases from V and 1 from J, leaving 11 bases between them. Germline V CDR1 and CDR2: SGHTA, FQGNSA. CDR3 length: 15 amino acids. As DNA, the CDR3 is TGTGCCAGCAGCTTTTGGGAGGATCGCACAGATACGCAGTATTTT. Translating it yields CASSFWEDRTDTQYF.

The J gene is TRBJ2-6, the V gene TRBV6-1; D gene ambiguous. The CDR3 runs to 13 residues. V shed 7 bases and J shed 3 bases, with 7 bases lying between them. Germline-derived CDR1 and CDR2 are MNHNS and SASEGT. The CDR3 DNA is TGTGCCAGCATTAGCTTTGGGGCCAACGTCCTGACTTTC. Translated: CASISFGANVLTF.

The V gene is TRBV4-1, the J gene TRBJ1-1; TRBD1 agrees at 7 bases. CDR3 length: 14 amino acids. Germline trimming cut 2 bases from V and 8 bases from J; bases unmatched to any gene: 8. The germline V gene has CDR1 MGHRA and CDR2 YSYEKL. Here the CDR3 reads CASSQRGEGQEAFF. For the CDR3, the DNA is TGCGCCAGCAGCCAAAGAGGAGAGGGACAGGAAGCTTTCTTT.

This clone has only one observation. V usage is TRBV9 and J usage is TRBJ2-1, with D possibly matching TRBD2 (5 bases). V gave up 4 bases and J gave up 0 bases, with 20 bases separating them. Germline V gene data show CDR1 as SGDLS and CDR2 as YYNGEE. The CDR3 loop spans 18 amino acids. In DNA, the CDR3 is TGTGCCAGCAGCCCTTCTAGGCCGGGGAAGGCCTCCTACAATGAGCAGTTCTTC. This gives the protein CASSPSRPGKASYNEQFF.

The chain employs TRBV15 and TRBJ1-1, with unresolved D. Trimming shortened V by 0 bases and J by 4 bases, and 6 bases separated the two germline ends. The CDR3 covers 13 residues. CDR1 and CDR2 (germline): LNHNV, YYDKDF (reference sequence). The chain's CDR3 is CATSRDLSTEAFF. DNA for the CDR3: TGTGCCACCAGCAGAGATCTCAGCACTGAAGCTTTCTTT.

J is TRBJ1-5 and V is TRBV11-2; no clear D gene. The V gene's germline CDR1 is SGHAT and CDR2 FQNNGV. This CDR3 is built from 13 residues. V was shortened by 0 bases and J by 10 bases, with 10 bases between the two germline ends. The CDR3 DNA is TGTGCCAGCAGCTTAGAAGGGTCGGGACCCCAGCATTTT. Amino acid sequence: CASSLEGSGPQHF.

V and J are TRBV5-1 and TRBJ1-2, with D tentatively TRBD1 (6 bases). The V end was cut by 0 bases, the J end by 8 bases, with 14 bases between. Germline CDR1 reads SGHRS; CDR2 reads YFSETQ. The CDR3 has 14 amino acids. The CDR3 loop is CASSLETQGSGYTF. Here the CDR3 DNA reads TGCGCCAGCAGCTTGGAGACGCAGGGGAGCGGCTACACCTTC.

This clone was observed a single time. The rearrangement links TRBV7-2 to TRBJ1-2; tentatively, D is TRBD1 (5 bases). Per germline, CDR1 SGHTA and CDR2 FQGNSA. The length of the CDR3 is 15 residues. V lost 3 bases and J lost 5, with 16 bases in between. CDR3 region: CASSLTVPPSYGYTF. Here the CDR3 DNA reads TGTGCCAGCAGCTTGACAGTGCCTCCCAGTTATGGCTACACCTTC.

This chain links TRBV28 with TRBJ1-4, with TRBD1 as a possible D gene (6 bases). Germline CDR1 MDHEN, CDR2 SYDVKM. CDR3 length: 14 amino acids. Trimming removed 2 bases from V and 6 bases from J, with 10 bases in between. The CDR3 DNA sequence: TGTGCCAGCAGTTTACAGGACAGTCATGAAAAACTGTTTTTT. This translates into CASSLQDSHEKLFF. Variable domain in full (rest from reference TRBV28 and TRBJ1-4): DVKVTQSSRYLVKRTGEKVFLECVQDMDHENMFWYRQDPGLGLRLIYFSYDVKMKEKGDIPEGYSVSREKKERFSLILESASTNQTSMYLCASSLQDSHEKLFFGSGTQLSVL.

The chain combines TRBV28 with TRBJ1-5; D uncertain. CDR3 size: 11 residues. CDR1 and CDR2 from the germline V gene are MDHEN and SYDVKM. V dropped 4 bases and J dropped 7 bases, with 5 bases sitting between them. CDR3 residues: CASSSRQPQHF. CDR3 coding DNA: TGTGCCAGCAGTTCGCGGCAGCCCCAGCATTTT.

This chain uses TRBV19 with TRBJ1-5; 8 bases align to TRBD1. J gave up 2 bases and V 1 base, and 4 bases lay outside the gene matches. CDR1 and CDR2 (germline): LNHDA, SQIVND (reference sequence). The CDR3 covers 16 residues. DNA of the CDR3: TGTGCCAGTAGTATAGTCGGGACAGGTGGCAATCAGCCCCAGCATTTT. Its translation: CASSIVGTGGNQPQHF.

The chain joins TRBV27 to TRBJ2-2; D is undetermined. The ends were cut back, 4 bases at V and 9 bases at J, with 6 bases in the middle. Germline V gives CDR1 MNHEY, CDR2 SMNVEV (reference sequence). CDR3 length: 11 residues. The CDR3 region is CASSSQRELFF. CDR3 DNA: TGTGCCAGCAGTTCACAAAGGGAGCTGTTTTTT.

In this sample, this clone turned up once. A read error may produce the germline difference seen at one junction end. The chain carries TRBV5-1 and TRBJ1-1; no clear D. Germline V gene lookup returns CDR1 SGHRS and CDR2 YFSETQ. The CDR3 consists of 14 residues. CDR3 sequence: CASSLVGLNTEAFF. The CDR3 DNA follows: TGCGCTAGCAGCTTGGTTGGCTTGAACACTGAAGCTTTCTTT.

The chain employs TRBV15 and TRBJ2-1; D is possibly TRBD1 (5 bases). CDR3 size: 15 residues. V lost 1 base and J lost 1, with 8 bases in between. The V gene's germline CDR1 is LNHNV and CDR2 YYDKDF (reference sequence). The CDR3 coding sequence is TGTGCCACCAGCAGAGCGGCAGGGTCCTACAATGAGCAGTTCTTC. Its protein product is CATSRAAGSYNEQFF. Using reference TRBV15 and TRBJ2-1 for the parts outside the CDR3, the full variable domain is DAMVIQNPRYQVTQFGKPVTLSCSQTLNHNVMYWYQQKSSQAPKLLFHYYDKDFNNEADTPDNFQSRRPNTSFCFLDIRSPGLGDTAMYLCATSRAAGSYNEQFFGPGTRLTVL.

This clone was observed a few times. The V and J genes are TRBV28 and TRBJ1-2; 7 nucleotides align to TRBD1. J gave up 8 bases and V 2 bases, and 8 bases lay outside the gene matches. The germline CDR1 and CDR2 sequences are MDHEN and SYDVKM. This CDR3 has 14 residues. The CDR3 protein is CASSLARGLGGYTF. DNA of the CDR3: TGTGCCAGCAGTTTAGCCAGGGGGTTGGGGGGCTACACCTTC.

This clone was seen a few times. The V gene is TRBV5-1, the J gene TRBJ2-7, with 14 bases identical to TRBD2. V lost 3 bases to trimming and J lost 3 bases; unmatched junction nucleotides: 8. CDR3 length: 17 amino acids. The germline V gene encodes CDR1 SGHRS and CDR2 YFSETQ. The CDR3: CASSWGGTSGSFYEQYF. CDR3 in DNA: TGCGCCAGCAGCTGGGGTGGGACTAGCGGGAGTTTCTACGAGCAGTACTTC.

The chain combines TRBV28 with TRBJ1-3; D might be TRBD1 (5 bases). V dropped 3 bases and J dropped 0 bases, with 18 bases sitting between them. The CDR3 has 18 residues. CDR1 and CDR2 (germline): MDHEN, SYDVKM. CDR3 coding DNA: TGTGCCAGCAGTTTTCCAACGTCGGGGACTAGCTCTGGAAACACCATATATTTT. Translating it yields CASSFPTSGTSSGNTIYF. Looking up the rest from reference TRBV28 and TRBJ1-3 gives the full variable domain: DVKVTQSSRYLVKRTGEKVFLECVQDMDHENMFWYRQDPGLGLRLIYFSYDVKMKEKGDIPEGYSVSREKKERFSLILESASTNQTSMYLCASSFPTSGTSSGNTIYFGEGSWLTVV.

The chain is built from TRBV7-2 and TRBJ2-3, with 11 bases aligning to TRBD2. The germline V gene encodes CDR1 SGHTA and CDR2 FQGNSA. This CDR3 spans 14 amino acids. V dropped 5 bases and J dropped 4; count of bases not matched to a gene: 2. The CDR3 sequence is CASSRLAGPDTQYF. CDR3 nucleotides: TGTGCCAGCAGCCGACTAGCGGGGCCAGATACGCAGTATTTT.

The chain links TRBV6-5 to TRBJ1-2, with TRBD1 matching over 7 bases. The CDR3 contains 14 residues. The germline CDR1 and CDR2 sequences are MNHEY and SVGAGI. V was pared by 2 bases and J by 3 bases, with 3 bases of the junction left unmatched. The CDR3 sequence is CASSYKGTDYGYTF. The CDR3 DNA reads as TGTGCCAGCAGTTACAAAGGGACAGACTATGGCTACACCTTC.

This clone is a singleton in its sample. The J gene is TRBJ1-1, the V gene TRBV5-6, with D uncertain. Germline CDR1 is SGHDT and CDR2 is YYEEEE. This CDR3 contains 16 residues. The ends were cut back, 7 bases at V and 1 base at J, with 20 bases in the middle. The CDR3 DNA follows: TGTGCCAGCCCGATTCCGACACGCTTGGAGAACACTGAAGCTTTCTTT. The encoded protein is CASPIPTRLENTEAFF.

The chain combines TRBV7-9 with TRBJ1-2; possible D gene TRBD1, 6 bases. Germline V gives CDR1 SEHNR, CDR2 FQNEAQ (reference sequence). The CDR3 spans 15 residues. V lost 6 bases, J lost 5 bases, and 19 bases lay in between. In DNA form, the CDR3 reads TGTGCCAGCAGTACAACGGGGGGGCCCTTTTATGGCTACACCTTC. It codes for CASSTTGGPFYGYTF.

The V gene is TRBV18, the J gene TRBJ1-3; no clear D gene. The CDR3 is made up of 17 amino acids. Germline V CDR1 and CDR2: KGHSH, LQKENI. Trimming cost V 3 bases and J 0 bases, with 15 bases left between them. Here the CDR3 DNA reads TGTGCCAGCTCACCCCGGGATGGGTGGTACTCTGGAAACACCATATATTTT. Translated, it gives CASSPRDGWYSGNTIYF.

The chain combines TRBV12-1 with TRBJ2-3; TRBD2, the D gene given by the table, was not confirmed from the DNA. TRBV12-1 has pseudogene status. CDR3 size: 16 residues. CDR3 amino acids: CASSRGTSGITDTQYF. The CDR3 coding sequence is TGTGCCAGCAGCAGAGGGACTAGCGGGATCACAGATACGCAGTATTTT.

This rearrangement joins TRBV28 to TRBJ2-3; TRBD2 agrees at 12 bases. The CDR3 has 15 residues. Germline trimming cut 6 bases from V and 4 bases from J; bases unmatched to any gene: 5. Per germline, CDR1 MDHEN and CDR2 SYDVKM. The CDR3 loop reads CASRPGLAGPDTQYF. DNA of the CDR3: TGTGCCAGCAGGCCAGGACTAGCGGGGCCAGATACGCAGTATTTT. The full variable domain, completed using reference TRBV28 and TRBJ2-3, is DVKVTQSSRYLVKRTGEKVFLECVQDMDHENMFWYRQDPGLGLRLIYFSYDVKMKEKGDIPEGYSVSREKKERFSLILESASTNQTSMYLCASRPGLAGPDTQYFGPGTRLTVL.

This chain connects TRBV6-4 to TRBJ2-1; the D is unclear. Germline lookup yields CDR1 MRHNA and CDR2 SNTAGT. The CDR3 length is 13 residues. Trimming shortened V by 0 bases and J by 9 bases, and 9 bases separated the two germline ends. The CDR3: CASSDSAGSEQFF. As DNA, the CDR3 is TGTGCCAGCAGTGACTCGGCCGGGTCTGAGCAGTTCTTC.

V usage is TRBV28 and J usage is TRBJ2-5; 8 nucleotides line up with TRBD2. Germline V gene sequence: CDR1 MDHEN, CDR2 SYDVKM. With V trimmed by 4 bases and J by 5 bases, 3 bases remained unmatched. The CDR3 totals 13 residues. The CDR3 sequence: CASSSGGEETQYF. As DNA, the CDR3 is TGTGCCAGCAGTTCGGGAGGGGAGGAGACCCAGTACTTC.

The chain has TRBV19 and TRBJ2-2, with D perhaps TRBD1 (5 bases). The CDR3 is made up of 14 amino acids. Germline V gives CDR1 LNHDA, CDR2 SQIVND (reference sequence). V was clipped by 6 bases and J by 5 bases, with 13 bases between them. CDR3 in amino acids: CASRTAIRTGELFF. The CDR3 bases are TGTGCCAGTAGGACAGCTATTAGGACCGGGGAGCTGTTTTTT.

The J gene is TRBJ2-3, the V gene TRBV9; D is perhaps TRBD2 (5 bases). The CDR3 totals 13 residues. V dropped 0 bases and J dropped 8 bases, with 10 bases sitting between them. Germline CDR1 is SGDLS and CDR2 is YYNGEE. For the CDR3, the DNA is TGTGCCAGCAGCGTAGGAGGCGGAGGTACGCAGTATTTT. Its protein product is CASSVGGGGTQYF.

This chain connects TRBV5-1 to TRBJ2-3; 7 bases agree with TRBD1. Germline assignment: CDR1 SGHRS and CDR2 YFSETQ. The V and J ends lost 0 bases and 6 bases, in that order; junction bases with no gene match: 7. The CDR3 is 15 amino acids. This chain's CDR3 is CASSLGQGRSDTQYF. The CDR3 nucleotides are TGCGCCAGCAGCTTGGGACAGGGCCGGTCCGATACGCAGTATTTT.

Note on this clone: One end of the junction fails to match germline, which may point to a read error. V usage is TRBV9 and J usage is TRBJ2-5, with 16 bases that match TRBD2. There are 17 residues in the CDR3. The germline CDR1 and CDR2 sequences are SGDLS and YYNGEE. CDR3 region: CASSIGTSGRGKESQYF. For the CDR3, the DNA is TGTGCCAGCAGCATAGGGACTAGCGGGAGGGGTAAAGAGTCCCAGTACTTC. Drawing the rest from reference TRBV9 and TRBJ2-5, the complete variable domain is DSGVTQTPKHLITATGQRVTLRCSPRSGDLSVYWYQQSLDQGLQFLIQYYNGEERAKGNILERFSAQQFPDLHSELNLSSLELGDSALYFCASSIGTSGRGKESQYFGPGTRLLVL.